The 6 T cell receptor beta chains reported below all come from one sample, sequenced in a study of T cells in Graves' hyperthyroidism and ophthalmopathy. Amplified TCR beta CDR3 regions came from RNA transcripts. First-round RT-PCR targeting the TCR CDR3 was performed with the HTBI primer set. Each CDR3 protein is one row after TCRdb ran MiXCR on the multiplex PCR reads. The repertoire holds hundreds of thousands of distinct CDR3 sequences, with 35% to 55% as singletons. Material: peripheral blood or thyroid tissue (not recorded which). The receptors come from a woman between 18 and 29 years old with Graves' hyperthyroidism.

This clonotype has a count of ten or more. One end of the junction varies from germline; a read error may be responsible. The J gene is TRBJ2-7, the V gene TRBV10-3, with a weak D call TRBD1 (6 bases). The CDR3 runs to 14 residues. Germline V lookup: CDR1 ENHRY, CDR2 SYGVKD. The CDR3 reads CASSYYGTTYEQYF. DNA of the CDR3: TGTGCCAGCAGTTACTACGGGACAACTTACGAGCAGTACTTC.

Turning to this clonotype: An end of the junction differs from the germline gene, which may be a read error. The J gene is TRBJ1-4, the V gene TRBV20-1, with D unclear. The CDR3 covers 15 residues. CDR1 DFQATT and CDR2 SNEGSKA come from the germline V gene (reference sequence). The CDR3 coding sequence is TGCAGTGCTAGTCCAGCCAGCCCGGCTGGTGAAAAACCGTTTTTT. This sequence encodes CSASPASPAGEKPFF.

This clonotype was counted a few times. The genes are TRBV6-6 and TRBJ2-5, with D maybe TRBD1 (6 bases). Trimming stripped 6 bases from V and 5 bases from J, with 16 bases between. The CDR3 loop spans 14 amino acids. The germline gives CDR1 MNHNY, CDR2 SVGAGI (reference sequence). DNA for the CDR3: TGTGCCAGCAGGGTGACAGGAGTTGCGGAGACCCAGTACTTC. This encodes CASRVTGVAETQYF.

The chain couples TRBV7-6 to TRBJ1-6; 8 bases align to TRBD1. The CDR3 runs to 14 residues. The V gene's germline CDR1 is SGHVS and CDR2 FNYEAQ. The trim removed 5 bases at V and 10 bases at J, leaving 7 bases unmatched. In DNA form, the CDR3 reads TGTGCCAGCAGCGCAGGGGGCCGAGGGTCACCCCTCCACTTT. Protein: CASSAGGRGSPLHF.

The gene calls are TRBV7-9 and TRBJ2-2; D not resolved. Germline CDR1 reads SEHNR; CDR2 reads FQNEAQ (reference sequence). The CDR3 extends over 12 amino acids. V was cut by 6 bases and J by 7 bases, with 9 bases left in between. The CDR3 DNA follows: TGTGCCAGCAGTCGAAGACGCGGGGAGCTGTTTTTT. This codes for CASSRRRGELFF.

This clonotype was observed many times. This chain uses TRBV10-3 with TRBJ2-5; weak D call: TRBD1 (5 bases). Germline V gene sequence: CDR1 ENHRY, CDR2 SYGVKD. The CDR3 spans 12 residues. The V end was cut by 1 base, the J end by 5 bases, with 5 bases between. CDR3 region: CAISEWGETQYF. CDR3 coding DNA: TGTGCCATCAGTGAGTGGGGCGAGACCCAGTACTTC.